This record looks at one T cell receptor beta chain sequence and its context. Its antigen remains unidentified. No clone much larger than this one lies a single base away; base qualities are absent. This specimen comes from a study of T cell repertoires in cytomegalovirus infection (dated by TCRdb to the late 2010s). Regarding the complete study: Recently identified HLA-C-restricted CMV epitopes, whose presentation resists viral immunomodulation, were targeted by peptide stimulations together with well-studied HLA-B-restricted epitopes. Donor HLA type was relevant to the analysis, as public TCR beta signatures indicated carriage of CMV infection together with the matching HLA type. Here is what the overall study found, with its caveats: In both this cohort and an independent cohort of some 370 donors, the cumulative frequency of public TCR beta family members distinguished carriers of CMV infection plus the relevant HLA type. The ex vivo response was dominated by HLA-C-restricted CMV-specific TCR beta clonotypes, and the single most frequent clonotype in two of eight donors was supplied by these HLA-C-restricted clonotypes.

These reads were obtained on an Illumina HiSeq 1500. In-frame beta chains were kept once TCRdb had trimmed the public reads at Q25 with fastp and called clones with MiXCR. Rows with one shared CDR3 protein collapse into an entry with the most common genes and DNA. The sample includes tens of thousands of distinct CDR3 sequences, with less than 30% observed a single time. The biggest ten clones account for 59% of the sample. The treatment or condition label corresponds to: in vitro stimulation with specific CMV peptide epitopes to enrich CMV-specific T cells. The CDR3 contains 15 residues, cysteine and phenylalanine counted. Only CDR3 DNA remains: 45 bases, in frame from the first base. CDR1 is given as MNHEY and CDR2 as SVGAGI, both from the germline V gene. Compared with germline, V lacks 7 bases and J lacks 4 bases; bases without a gene match: 9.

The rearrangement joined TRBV6-5 to TRBJ2-1, with 8 bases matching TRBD2. This sequence was found in a human donor in good health (CMV status not recorded). Some clones in this sample may be carry-over from other donors' samples. The starting material was CD8+ T cells from cultured PBMCs, obtained from culture after CMV antigen stimulation. The DNA sequence follows: TGTGCCAGCACCGCCGGCGCGGGAGGATACAATGAGCAGTTCTTC. Translated, it gives CASTAGAGGYNEQFF.